One and the same sample provided the 18 T cell receptor beta chains below, sequenced in a study of spatial heterogeneity in lung cancer. Whole-study results and caveats: Mutation counts in tumors were tracked by counts of expanded intratumoral alpha and beta TCRs.

Each CDR3 protein gets one entry after TCRdb re-called the 5' RACE reads with MiXCR. This sample has roughly 8,000 distinct CDR3 sequences, with around 7% found just once. As for time point: sample taken at primary tumor resection. What these receptors recognize is not known. The sequences come from lung tumor tissue, collected at surgery. The origin of the receptors is a female donor with early-stage non-small cell lung cancer.

This clonotype was counted ten times or more. As an off-target read in a library built for alpha chains, this beta chain has a frequency of little significance. The rearrangement joins TRBV9 to TRBJ2-2; D gene ambiguous. This CDR3 spans 19 amino acids. V lost 0 bases to trimming and J lost 5 bases, with 23 bases between them. The germline V gene encodes CDR1 SGDLS and CDR2 YYNGEE. CDR3 protein: CASSVGIRLSSGRTGELFF. The CDR3 nucleotides are TGTGCCAGCAGCGTAGGGATAAGGCTGTCTTCCGGGCGTACCGGGGAGCTGTTTTTT.

This clonotype is labeled as medium-sized. Since the library was made to target alpha chains, this beta chain is a stray read and its abundance is not meaningful. The CDR3, as DNA: TGCAGCGTTGAACCTGGGACTAGCGGGAAAGAGACCCAGTACTTC. Its translation: CSVEPGTSGKETQYF. The chain joins TRBV29-1 to TRBJ2-5; 13 positions match TRBD2. The CDR3 has 15 amino acids. The germline gives CDR1 SQVTM, CDR2 ANQGSEA. Losses at the gene ends were 2 bases for V and 3 bases for J; bases not matched to a gene: 3.

This clonotype was detected ten times or more. This beta chain is a stray sequence in a library constructed for alpha chains; its clone size is not meaningful. The J gene is TRBJ2-3, the V gene TRBV5-1; unclear D gene. The CDR3 spans 15 residues. Germline loops: CDR1 SGHRS, CDR2 YFSETQ. V was trimmed by 6 bases and J by 3 bases, leaving 17 bases between them. This CDR3 reads CASNVGNVATDTQYF. The CDR3 bases are TGCGCCAGCAACGTTGGGAACGTGGCTACAGATACGCAGTATTTT.

By sample fraction, this clonotype is medium-sized. In a library made to pick up alpha chains, this beta chain is a stray read with a size that means little. V usage is TRBV9 and J usage is TRBJ2-7, with TRBD2 identical over 11 bases. The germline V gene has CDR1 SGDLS and CDR2 YYNGEE. The V segment lost 4 bases and the J segment 6 bases; nucleotides outside the gene matches: 12. The CDR3 loop spans 16 amino acids. CDR3 coding DNA: TGTGCCAGCAGCATAGGGACTAGCGGAAGATTTAGCGAGCAGTACTTC. This codes for CASSIGTSGRFSEQYF.

This clonotype was picked up many times. Because the library targeted alpha chains, this beta chain is an off-target read whose size means little. The rearrangement uses TRBV25-1 and TRBJ2-2; 8 nucleotides agree with TRBD1. The germline gives CDR1 MGHDK, CDR2 SYGVNS. This CDR3 spans 15 amino acids. The V segment lost 6 bases and the J segment 0 bases; nucleotides outside the gene matches: 3. CDR3 bases: TGTGCCAGCAGGAGGACAGGGTCGAACACCGGGGAGCTGTTTTTT. Encoded protein: CASRRTGSNTGELFF.

This clonotype was counted many times. Being off target in a library aimed at alpha chains, this beta chain has a size of little meaning. The V call is TRBV24-1, the J call TRBJ2-3, with D unresolved. Germline values: CDR1 KGHDR, CDR2 SFDVKD. The CDR3 has 15 residues. V lost 1 base to trimming and J lost 0 bases, with 7 bases between them. Here the CDR3 reads CATSDFGSSTDTQYF. Here the CDR3 DNA reads TGTGCCACCAGTGATTTTGGTAGCAGCACAGATACGCAGTATTTT.

This clonotype was seen repeatedly, ten times or more. Little can be read into the size of this beta chain, an off-target read in a library designed for alpha chains. CDR3 in amino acids: CASSPGLAGGTGELFF. CDR3 in DNA: TGTGCCAGCAGCCCAGGACTAGCGGGAGGCACCGGGGAGCTGTTTTTT. The chain joins TRBV7-9 to TRBJ2-2; 14 bases are shared with TRBD2. Germline assignment: CDR1 SEHNR and CDR2 FQNEAQ (reference sequence). J was trimmed by 4 bases and V by 5 bases; bases with no gene match: 3. The CDR3 totals 16 residues.

Judged by abundance, this clonotype is medium-sized. Because this beta chain is a stray read in a library intended to capture alpha chains, its abundance should not be given much weight. The chain combines TRBV29-1 with TRBJ2-5; D is possibly TRBD2 (6 bases). CDR1 and CDR2 (germline): SQVTM, ANQGSEA. Trimming shortened V by 0 bases and J by 2 bases, and 19 bases separated the two germline ends. The CDR3 contains 17 residues. CDR3 protein: CSVEDPSDLGGQETQYF. CDR3 coding DNA: TGCAGCGTTGAAGACCCCTCGGATCTGGGGGGTCAAGAGACCCAGTACTTC.

This clonotype was detected many times. Since it is a stray read in a library aimed at alpha chains, this beta chain has a size that is not meaningful. The CDR3 region is CASSMRRERSNIQYF. The CDR3 nucleotides are TGTGCCAGTAGTATGAGGAGGGAGCGGTCTAACATTCAGTACTTC. The chain links TRBV19 to TRBJ2-4; perhaps TRBD2 as D (6 bases). V was shortened by 3 bases and J by 7 bases, with 16 bases between the two germline ends. This CDR3 has 15 residues. The germline V gene has CDR1 LNHDA and CDR2 SQIVND (reference sequence).

This clonotype was counted ten times or more. This beta chain is a stray read from a library made for alpha chains; its abundance is not meaningful. J is TRBJ2-2 and V is TRBV19; D is undetermined. The ends were cut back, 2 bases at V and 1 base at J, with 5 bases in the middle. There are 14 residues in the CDR3. The V gene's germline CDR1 is LNHDA and CDR2 SQIVND (reference sequence). The CDR3 region is CASSITWNTGELFF. As DNA, the CDR3 is TGTGCCAGTAGTATAACCTGGAACACCGGGGAGCTGTTTTTT.

By sample fraction, this clonotype is medium-sized. This beta chain is off target for a library built for alpha chains, so its abundance means little. V gene TRBV5-1 combines with J gene TRBJ2-6; 7 bases agree with TRBD2. V was pared by 4 bases and J by 0 bases, with 7 bases of the junction left unmatched. CDR1 and CDR2 (germline): SGHRS, YFSETQ. The CDR3 sequence is 17 residues long. CDR3 sequence (DNA): TGCGCCAGCAGCGATGGGGAGGGGCGCTCTGGGGCCAACGTCCTGACTTTC. Protein product: CASSDGEGRSGANVLTF.

By sample fraction, this clonotype is medium-sized. This beta chain is an off-target read within a library intended for alpha chains, so its frequency means little. CDR3 in amino acids: CASSFDQPRGAVEQYF. The CDR3 nucleotides read TGTGCCAGCAGTTTCGACCAGCCTAGAGGGGCCGTCGAGCAGTACTTC. V is TRBV27 and J is TRBJ2-7; D is tentatively TRBD1 or TRBD2 (5 bases each). Germline assignment: CDR1 MNHEY and CDR2 SMNVEV (reference sequence). The CDR3 covers 16 residues. Between the trimmed V and J ends, which lost 3 bases and 6 bases, there was a span of 21 bases.

This clonotype was observed many times. Since the library was made to target alpha chains, this beta chain is a stray read and its abundance is not meaningful. This chain connects TRBV19 to TRBJ1-5; no reliable D call. Germline CDR1 LNHDA, CDR2 SQIVND (reference sequence). Trimming took off 9 bases at V and 7 bases at J, with 7 bases between the two ends. This CDR3 comprises 10 residues. The CDR3: CASYIQPQHF. The CDR3 bases are TGTGCCAGCTATATCCAGCCCCAGCATTTT.

This clonotype was seen repeatedly, ten times or more. Little can be read into the size of this beta chain, an off-target read in a library designed for alpha chains. The rearrangement links TRBV6-2 or TRBV6-3 to TRBJ2-1; 15 bases fit TRBD2. The J segment lost 7 bases and the V segment lost 6 bases, leaving 4 bases of the junction unmatched. The CDR3 totals 15 residues. CDR1 MNHEY and CDR2 SVGEGT come from the germline V gene. CDR3 amino acids: CASRRTSGRGNEQFF. DNA for the CDR3: TGTGCCAGCAGGCGGACTAGCGGGAGGGGGAATGAGCAGTTCTTC.

In its sample, this clonotype was seen many times. This beta chain appears as a stray read in a library generated for alpha chains; its size is not informative. This chain joins TRBV7-9 and TRBJ2-5; no clear D. V was shortened by 5 bases and J by 7 bases, with 20 bases between the two germline ends. Germline lookup yields CDR1 SEHNR and CDR2 FQNEAQ (reference sequence). The CDR3 has 15 amino acids. In nucleotides, the CDR3 is TGTGCCAGCAGCCCCGCCGGGCCCCCCGGCGGGACCCAGTACTTC. This codes for CASSPAGPPGGTQYF.

This clonotype was counted a few times. With the library built for alpha chains, this beta chain is off target and its frequency is not meaningful. This chain uses TRBV10-2 with TRBJ2-7; D unclear. The CDR3 has 12 amino acids. Germline lookup yields CDR1 WSHSY and CDR2 SAAADI. The V end was cut by 3 bases, the J end by 4 bases, with 7 bases between. In DNA, the CDR3 is TGCGCCAGCAGTGACGACGGGTACGAGCAGTACTTC. Its protein product is CASSDDGYEQYF.

This clonotype was counted ten times or more. This beta chain is an off-target read within a library intended for alpha chains, so its frequency means little. The rearrangement joins TRBV20-1 to TRBJ2-1; 9 bases fit TRBD2. Germline CDR1 DFQATT, CDR2 SNEGSKA (reference sequence). The CDR3 contains 14 residues. With V trimmed by 0 bases and J by 12 bases, 9 bases remained unmatched. The CDR3, as DNA: TGCAGTGCTAGAGATCTGGGACTAGCTAGAGTGCAGTTCTTC. This codes for CSARDLGLARVQFF.

The table lists this clonotype with many counts. Because the library targeted alpha chains, this beta chain is an off-target read whose size means little. This rearrangement joins TRBV7-8 to TRBJ2-3; 7 nucleotides agree with TRBD1. The ends lost 3 bases at V and 4 bases at J; junction bases unmatched: 7. Germline CDR1 reads SGHVS; CDR2 reads FQNEAQ. The CDR3 is 15 residues long. The CDR3 sequence: CASSLDHRGPDTQYF. CDR3 coding DNA: TGTGCCAGCAGCTTGGATCACAGGGGCCCAGATACGCAGTATTTT.